The clone carrying this T cell receptor (beta chain) occurred a few times. This entry belongs to a study of blood T cell repertoires in COVID-19. Background on the study: The United States, Italy and Spain supplied acute and convalescent COVID-19 samples.

Assay used: immunoSEQ multiplex PCR; TCRdb lists only in-frame clones, some missing. The sample consists of about 110,000 clones, about two thirds of them appearing once. The germline V gene has CDR1 SEHNR and CDR2 FQNEAQ (reference sequence). Trimming took 1 base from V and 1 from J; bases not matched to a gene: 4. This CDR3 region has 16 residues. This chain links TRBV7-9 with TRBJ2-3; 8 bases map to TRBD2. The sample comprised peripheral blood. The clonotype was recovered from a human donor with acute or convalescent COVID-19. The donor label of this sample is uncertain. The DNA for the CDR3 is TGTGCCAGCAGCTTAGGAGGGCGGGGGGGCACAGATACGCAGTATTTT. Translation gives CASSLGGRGGTDTQYF.